This entry lists 11 T cell receptor beta chains sequenced from one sample in a study of regulatory T cells in long-lasting Graves disease. Arm-PCR of CDR3 regions and iRepertoire HTBI primers were the basis on which TCR beta libraries were built. Via MiXCR, TCRdb re-called the multiplex PCR reads, giving one row per CDR3 protein. The data hold around 450,000 distinct CDR3 sequences, with about 15% observed a single time. Time point specified: newly diagnosed GD, antithyroid drugs for less than 3 months. TCR sequences were obtained from RNA taken from PBMCs. The same sample was also studied in work on T cells in Graves' hyperthyroidism and ophthalmopathy.

The starting material was peripheral blood mononuclear cells (PBMCs), obtained at new diagnosis, from a patient treated with antithyroid drugs. These receptors came from a woman aged 25-40 years with Graves disease.

This clonotype was counted many times. This chain's CDR3 is CASSPRAAGEQYF. The DNA for the CDR3 is TGTGCCAGTAGTCCGCGCGCGGCTGGCGAGCAGTACTTC. The chain joins TRBV19 to TRBJ2-7; D is uncertain. CDR1 is LNHDA and CDR2 is SQIVND in the germline V gene (reference sequence). V was shortened by 5 bases and J by 6 bases, with 14 bases between the two germline ends. There are 13 residues in the CDR3.

This clonotype was detected many times. This rearrangement joins TRBV24-1 to TRBJ1-2; unclear D gene. V gave up 4 bases and J gave up 3 bases, with 14 bases separating them. There are 15 residues in the CDR3. CDR1 KGHDR and CDR2 SFDVKD come from the germline V gene. CDR3 sequence: CATSDTGRPDYGYTF. The CDR3 DNA reads TGTGCCACCAGTGACACTGGACGGCCCGACTATGGCTACACCTTC.

This clonotype has ten or more counts. The chain employs TRBV4-1 and TRBJ1-4; D not certain. The CDR3 covers 15 residues. Germline assignment: CDR1 MGHRA and CDR2 YSYEKL. The germline V and J ends were trimmed by 0 bases and 8 bases, with 13 bases remaining between them. The CDR3 region is CASSQEGSGTEKLFF. The CDR3, as DNA: TGCGCCAGCAGCCAAGAGGGGTCGGGAACCGAAAAACTGTTTTTT.

This chain links TRBV29-1 with TRBJ1-2; D is perhaps TRBD1 (5 bases). The CDR3 length is 14 residues. Germline CDR1 reads SQVTM; CDR2 reads ANQGSEA. V was shortened by 3 bases and J by 4 bases, with 15 bases between the two germline ends. Here the CDR3 DNA reads TGCAGCGTTGATGGGGGAGATCCCAGCTATGGCTACACCTTC. This gives the protein CSVDGGDPSYGYTF.

Ten or more counts support this clonotype. V and J are TRBV28 and TRBJ1-3; no reliable D call. V lost 3 bases and J 0 bases, leaving 15 bases between the germline ends. The CDR3 runs 17 residues. Germline CDR1 MDHEN, CDR2 SYDVKM. CDR3 DNA: TGTGCCAGCAGTTTCGGAGCGCGTCGGGGCTCTGGAAACACCATATATTTT. It encodes CASSFGARRGSGNTIYF.

Remarks on this clonotype: With a much larger clone just one base away, this may be a read error. In DNA, the CDR3 is TGCAGTGCTACCCGGGGGGGAGGGTACACTGAAGCTTTCTTT. Its protein is CSATRGGGYTEAFF. The V and J genes are TRBV20-1 and TRBJ1-1, with a weak D call TRBD1 (5 bases). The CDR3 is 14 residues long. V was clipped by 4 bases and J by 3 bases, with 15 bases between them. Germline CDR1 is DFQATT and CDR2 is SNEGSKA (reference sequence).

This clonotype was found a few times. The chain joins TRBV19 to TRBJ1-1, with D possibly matching TRBD1 (6 bases). Looked up from germline, CDR1 is LNHDA and CDR2 is SQIVND (reference sequence). Trimming removed 5 bases at V and 4 bases at J, with 17 bases between. The CDR3 loop spans 15 amino acids. The CDR3 sequence: CASSLQGEGGTEAFF. In DNA, the CDR3 is TGTGCCAGTAGTTTACAGGGCGAGGGGGGCACTGAAGCTTTCTTT.

This clonotype was picked up many times. This chain connects TRBV5-1 to TRBJ2-2, with D perhaps matching TRBD2 (5 bases). Germline V gene sequence: CDR1 SGHRS, CDR2 YFSETQ. V lost 3 bases, J lost 6 bases, and 9 bases lay in between. The CDR3 runs 13 residues. The CDR3 DNA reads as TGCGCCAGCAGCTCGGGGAAGCCCGGGGAGCTGTTTTTT. Protein sequence: CASSSGKPGELFF.

In this sample, this clonotype turned up many times. V gene TRBV30 combines with J gene TRBJ1-5, with a possible D match to TRBD1 (6 bases). The ends were cut back, 1 base at V and 2 bases at J, with 12 bases in the middle. Germline-derived CDR1 and CDR2 are GTSNPN and SVGIG (reference sequence). The CDR3 runs to 15 residues. The CDR3 is CAWSAAGGGNQPQHF. In DNA form, the CDR3 reads TGTGCCTGGAGTGCGGCGGGGGGCGGCAATCAGCCCCAGCATTTT.

This clonotype came up a few times. J is TRBJ2-3 and V is TRBV14; 7 bases agree with TRBD2. The V gene's germline CDR1 is SGHDN and CDR2 FVKESK. The CDR3 contains 15 residues. Trimming at V came to 5 bases and at J to 4 bases, leaving 9 bases not matched to a gene. CDR3 sequence (DNA): TGTGCCAGCAGCTCACTAGCGAGAGGGGCAGATACGCAGTATTTT. This sequence encodes CASSSLARGADTQYF.

The table lists this clonotype with many counts. The genes are TRBV24-1 and TRBJ1-5; TRBD1 is a possible D gene (5 bases). This CDR3 is 19 amino acids long. CDR1 and CDR2 (germline): KGHDR, SFDVKD. The ends were cut back, 2 bases at V and 8 bases at J, with 27 bases in the middle. CDR3 sequence (DNA): TGTGCCACCAGTGATTACCGCCAGGGCCCTTCGGAAGGAGCTAAGCCCCAGCATTTT. Protein sequence: CATSDYRQGPSEGAKPQHF.